What follows are 2 T cell receptor beta chains derived from one specimen sequenced in a study of blood T cell repertoires in COVID-19. Only in-frame clones appear in the TCRdb table, and some are missing; sequencing was by immunoSEQ multiplex PCR. The data hold 200,000 to 300,000 clones, with roughly 86% observed a single time. The material sequenced was peripheral blood. The receptors derive from a man aged 45 to 65 with acute or convalescent COVID-19.

The V call is TRBV3-1 (or the pseudogene TRBV3-2), the J call TRBJ2-2; D not resolved. Germline V gene lookup returns CDR1 LGHDT and CDR2 YNNKEL (reference sequence). This CDR3 is 13 amino acids long. V dropped 4 bases and J dropped 6 bases, with 9 bases sitting between them. CDR3: CASSLLGAGELFF. Written as DNA, the CDR3 is TGTGCCAGCAGCCTCCTCGGAGCCGGGGAGCTGTTTTTT.

This sequence joins TRBV7-3 and TRBJ2-7, with TRBD2 matching over 7 bases. In germline, CDR1 is SGHTA, CDR2 FQGTGA. The length of the CDR3 is 15 residues. Trimming took 1 base from V and 2 from J; bases not matched to a gene: 5. CDR3: CASSLRPGLTYEQYF. The CDR3 bases are TGTGCCAGCAGCTTAAGACCGGGACTAACCTACGAGCAGTACTTC.